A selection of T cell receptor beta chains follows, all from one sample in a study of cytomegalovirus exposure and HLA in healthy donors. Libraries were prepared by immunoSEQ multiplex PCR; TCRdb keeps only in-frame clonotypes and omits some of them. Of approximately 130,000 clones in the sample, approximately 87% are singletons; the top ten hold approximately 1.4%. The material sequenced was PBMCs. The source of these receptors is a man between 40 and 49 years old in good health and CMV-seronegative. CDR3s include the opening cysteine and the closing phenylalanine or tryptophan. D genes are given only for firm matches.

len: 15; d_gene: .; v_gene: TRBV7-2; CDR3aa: CASNPGGPQFYGYTF
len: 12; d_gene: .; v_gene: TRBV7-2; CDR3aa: CASSFRDQPQHF
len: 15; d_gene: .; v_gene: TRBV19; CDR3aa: CASRRFVGGTGELFF
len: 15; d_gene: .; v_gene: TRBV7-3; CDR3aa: CASSSIPSVYNEQFF
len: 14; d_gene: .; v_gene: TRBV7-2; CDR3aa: CASSPRRGDEKLFF
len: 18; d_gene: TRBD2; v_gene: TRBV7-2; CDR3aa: CASSTGLAGGLRWETQYF
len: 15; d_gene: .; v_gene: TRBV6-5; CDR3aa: CASSYGSRGTGELFF
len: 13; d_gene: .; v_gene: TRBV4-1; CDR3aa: CASSQVAGNGYTF
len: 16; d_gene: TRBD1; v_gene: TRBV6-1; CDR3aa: CASSERGRTPSDEQFF
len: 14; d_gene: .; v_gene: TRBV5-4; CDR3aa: CASSLPGEGQPQHF
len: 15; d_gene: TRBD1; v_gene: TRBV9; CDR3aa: CASSQGQTSGNTIYF
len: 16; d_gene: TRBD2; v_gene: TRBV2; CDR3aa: CASSDGLAGGTDTQYF
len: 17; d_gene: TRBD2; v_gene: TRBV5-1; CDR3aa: CASSYLRVAGGQNEQFF
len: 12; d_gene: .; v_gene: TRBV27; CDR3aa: CASSYPGQPQHF
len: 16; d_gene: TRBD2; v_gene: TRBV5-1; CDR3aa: CASTIDGTSASYEQYF
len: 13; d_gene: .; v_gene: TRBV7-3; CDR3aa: CASSLNGRYEQYF
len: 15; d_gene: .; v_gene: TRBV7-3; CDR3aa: CASSPNGGAFEKLFF
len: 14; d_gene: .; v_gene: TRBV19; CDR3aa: CASSIVGSSYEQYF
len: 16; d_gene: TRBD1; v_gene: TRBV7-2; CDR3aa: CASSSRTGPAGTEAFF
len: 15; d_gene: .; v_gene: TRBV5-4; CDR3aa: CASSLLYSGANVLTF
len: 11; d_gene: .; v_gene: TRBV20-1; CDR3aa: CSATKGETQYF
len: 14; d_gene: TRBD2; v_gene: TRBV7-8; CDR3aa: CASSLVGGTETQYF
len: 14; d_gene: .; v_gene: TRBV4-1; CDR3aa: CASSQGLAAYEQFF
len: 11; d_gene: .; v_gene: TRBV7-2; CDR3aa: CASSFYGEQFF
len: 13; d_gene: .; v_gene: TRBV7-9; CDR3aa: CASLPSSYNEQFF
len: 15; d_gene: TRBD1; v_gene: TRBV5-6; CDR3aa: CASSLGGVGNTEAFF
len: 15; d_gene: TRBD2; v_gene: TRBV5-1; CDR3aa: CASSLGSGRGETQYF
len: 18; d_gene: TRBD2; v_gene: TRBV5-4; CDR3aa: CASSNSGASGGGWETQYF
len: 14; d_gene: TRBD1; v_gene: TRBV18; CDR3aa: CASSRQGGNTEAFF
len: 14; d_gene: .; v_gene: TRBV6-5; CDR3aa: CASSLGTRGNEQFF
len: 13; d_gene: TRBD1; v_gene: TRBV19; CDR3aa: CASSTQGARGYTF
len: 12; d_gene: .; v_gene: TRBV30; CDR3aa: CAWSDRVIEQYF
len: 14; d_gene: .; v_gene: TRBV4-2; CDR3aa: CASGSTERYNEQFF
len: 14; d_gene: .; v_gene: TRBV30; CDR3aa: CAWSVSSSGNTIYF
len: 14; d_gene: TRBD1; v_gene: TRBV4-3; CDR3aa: CASSQTGGSETQYF
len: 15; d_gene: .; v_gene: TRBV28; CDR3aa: CASSPPISGANVLTF
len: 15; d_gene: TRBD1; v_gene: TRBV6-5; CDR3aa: CASSQTGVSNQPQHF
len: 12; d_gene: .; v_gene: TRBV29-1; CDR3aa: CSVETASTEAFF
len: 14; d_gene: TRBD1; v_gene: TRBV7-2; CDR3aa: CASSPGQGSSPLHF
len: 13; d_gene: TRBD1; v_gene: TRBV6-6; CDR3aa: CASRDRESYEQYF
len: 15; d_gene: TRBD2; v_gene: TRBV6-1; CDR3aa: CASSAVGGDTGELFF
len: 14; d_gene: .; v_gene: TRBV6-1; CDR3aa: CASSEGGNRYEQYF
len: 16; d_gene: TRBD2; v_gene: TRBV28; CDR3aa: CASSPLPGGTYNEQFF
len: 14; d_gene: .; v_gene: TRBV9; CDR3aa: CASSVNSGNNEQFF
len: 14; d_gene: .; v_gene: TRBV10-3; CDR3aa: CAIGEGLGADTQYF
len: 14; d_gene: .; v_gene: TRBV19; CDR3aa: CASSEALRNTEAFF
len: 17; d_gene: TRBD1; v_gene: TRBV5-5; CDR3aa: CASSLNPGTGIWSEQFF
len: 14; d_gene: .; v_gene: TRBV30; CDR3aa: CAWSVGQGGSPLHF